Listed below are T cell receptor beta chains from one sample, sequenced in a study of shared clonotypes between healthy human individuals. The method was immunoSEQ multiplex PCR; TCRdb's version includes in-frame clones alone and lacks a portion of them. The sample holds some 1.5 million clones; 95% to 99% are singletons and the top ten take about 0.45%. Sequencing input: naive CD4+ T cells sorted from blood. Receptors were obtained from a man under 40 in good health. CDR3s include the opening cysteine and the closing phenylalanine or tryptophan. A D gene is named only where the DNA matches it firmly. Some rows have no size entry. The others give once, few or many, or a class for an expanded clone.

d_gene	j_gene	v_gene	abundance	CDR3nt	CDR3aa
TRBD2	TRBJ2-5	TRBV7-9	NA	TGTGCCAGCAGCTCCGGGACTAGCGGAAGCCAAGAGACCCAGTACTTC	CASSSGTSGSQETQYF
NA	TRBJ2-3	TRBV6-4	NA	TGTGCCAGCAGTGACTCCCCTCTGGGGGATACGCAGTATTTT	CASSDSPLGDTQYF
NA	TRBJ2-2	TRBV18	NA	TGTGCCAGCTCACCACAGGGGTGGGTCGCCGGGGAGCTGTTTTTT	CASSPQGWVAGELFF
NA	TRBJ2-5	TRBV14	NA	TGTGCCAGCAGCCAAGGGGGTTGGTACCAAGAGACCCAGTACTTC	CASSQGGWYQETQYF
NA	TRBJ1-1	TRBV6-5	NA	TGTGCCACCTTTCGGCGTACGACTGAAGCTTTCTTT	CATFRRTTEAFF
NA	TRBJ2-5	TRBV7-9	NA	TGTGCCAGCAGCCAACCTAAGCCGGGTTGGGAGACCCAGTACTTC	CASSQPKPGWETQYF
NA	TRBJ1-2	TRBV12-5	NA	TGTGCTAGTGGTCAGCGGGGGGGAAACTATGGCTACACCTTC	CASGQRGGNYGYTF
TRBD2	TRBJ2-5	TRBV19	NA	TGTGCCAGTAGTATCGGCCCGATGGGACTAGCGGGAGTAAAGACCCAGTACTTC	CASSIGPMGLAGVKTQYF
TRBD2	TRBJ2-3	TRBV9	NA	TGTGCCAGCACGTTCGCTAGCGGGATCACAGATACGCAGTATTTT	CASTFASGITDTQYF
NA	TRBJ2-1	TRBV5-1	NA	TGCGCCAGCAGTCCGGGCGGGATCTACAATGAGCAGTTCTTC	CASSPGGIYNEQFF
TRBD1	TRBJ1-1	TRBV7-3	NA	TGTGCCAGCAGCTCGACAGGGCGAACTGAAGCTTTCTTT	CASSSTGRTEAFF
NA	TRBJ1-5	TRBV10-1	NA	TGCGCCAGCAGTGCAAGGGAGGGTCAGCCCCAGCATTTT	CASSAREGQPQHF
TRBD1	TRBJ1-4	TRBV28	NA	TGTGCCAGCAGCCCTCCCCCGGGACAGAAGAATGAAAAACTGTTTTTT	CASSPPPGQKNEKLFF
NA	TRBJ2-2	TRBV2	NA	TGTGCCAGCAGTGTGAAGGGAAACACCGGGGAGCTGTTTTTT	CASSVKGNTGELFF
NA	TRBJ2-6	TRBV6-6	NA	TGTGCCAGCAGTCTACTGGAGGGTGGGGCCAACGTCCTGACTTTC	CASSLLEGGANVLTF
TRBD2	TRBJ2-7	TRBV9	once	TGTGCCAGCAGCGTAGGACGGGGGGACGAGCAGTACTTC	CASSVGRGDEQYF
NA	TRBJ2-3	TRBV5-4	NA	TGTGCCAGCAGCTTGCATACAGATACGCAGTATTTT	CASSLHTDTQYF
NA	TRBJ2-3	TRBV12-5	NA	TGTGCTAGTGGTTTGGGGAGGCGCCGATCGACTAGCACAGATACGCAGTATTTT	CASGLGRRRSTSTDTQYF
NA	TRBJ1-1	TRBV7-6	once	TGTGCCAGCAGCTTATACCCCTCGGCAGCGAACACTGAAGCTTTCTTT	CASSLYPSAANTEAFF
TRBD2	TRBJ2-5	TRBV7-9	NA	TGTGCCAGCAGATTCGTGGGGACTAGCGGCCAACAAGAGACCCAGTACTTC	CASRFVGTSGQQETQYF
NA	TRBJ2-7	TRBV15	NA	TGTGCCACCTCCCTTGGCCCAAGACCGCCCTACGAGCAGTACTTC	CATSLGPRPPYEQYF
NA	TRBJ2-7	TRBV5-6	NA	TGTGCCAGCAGCCCAAGACAGGTCTCCTACGAGCAGTACTTC	CASSPRQVSYEQYF
NA	TRBJ1-2	TRBV5-4	once	TGTGCCAGCAGTCTGGATGGCATAATAGACTACACCTTC	CASSLDGIIDYTF
NA	TRBJ1-1	TRBV2	NA	TGTGCCAGCAGTGTTGGGAGAGGGCTGAACACTGAAGCTTTCTTT	CASSVGRGLNTEAFF
NA	TRBJ1-4	TRBV21-1	NA	TGTGCCAGCAGCAAAGCAATTCCCCAACAGGGGGAGGAAAAACTGTTTTTT	CASSKAIPQQGEEKLFF
NA	TRBJ1-2	TRBV7-8	NA	TGTGCCAGCAGCTTAGTGGGCAGTGGGTATGGCTACACCTTC	CASSLVGSGYGYTF
NA	TRBJ2-5	TRBV5-1	NA	TGCGCCAGCAGACCGACAGTAGGCGGGCCCCAAGAGACCCAGTACTTC	CASRPTVGGPQETQYF
NA	TRBJ2-1	TRBV7-9	NA	TGTGCCAGCAGCTTACCAACCCGGGGAGATGAGCAGTTCTTC	CASSLPTRGDEQFF
TRBD2	TRBJ2-5	TRBV11-3	NA	TGTGCCAGCAGCCCTAGCGGGAGTGCTCAAGAGACCCAGTACTTC	CASSPSGSAQETQYF